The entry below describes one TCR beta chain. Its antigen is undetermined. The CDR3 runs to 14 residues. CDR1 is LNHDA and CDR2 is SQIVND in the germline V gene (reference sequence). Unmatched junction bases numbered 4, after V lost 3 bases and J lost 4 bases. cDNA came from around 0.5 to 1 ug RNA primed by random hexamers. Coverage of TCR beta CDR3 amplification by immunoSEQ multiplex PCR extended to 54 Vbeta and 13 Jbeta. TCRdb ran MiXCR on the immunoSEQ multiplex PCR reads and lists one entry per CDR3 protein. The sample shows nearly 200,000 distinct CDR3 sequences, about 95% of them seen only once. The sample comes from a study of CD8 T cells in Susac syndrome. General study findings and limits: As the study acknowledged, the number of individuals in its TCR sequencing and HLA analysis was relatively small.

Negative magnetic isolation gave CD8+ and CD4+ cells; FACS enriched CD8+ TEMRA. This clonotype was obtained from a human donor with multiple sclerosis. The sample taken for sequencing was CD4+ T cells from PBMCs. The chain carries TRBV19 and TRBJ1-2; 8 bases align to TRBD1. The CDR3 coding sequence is TGTGCCAGTAGTATGACAGGGGCCATCTATGGCTACACCTTC. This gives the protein CASSMTGAIYGYTF.